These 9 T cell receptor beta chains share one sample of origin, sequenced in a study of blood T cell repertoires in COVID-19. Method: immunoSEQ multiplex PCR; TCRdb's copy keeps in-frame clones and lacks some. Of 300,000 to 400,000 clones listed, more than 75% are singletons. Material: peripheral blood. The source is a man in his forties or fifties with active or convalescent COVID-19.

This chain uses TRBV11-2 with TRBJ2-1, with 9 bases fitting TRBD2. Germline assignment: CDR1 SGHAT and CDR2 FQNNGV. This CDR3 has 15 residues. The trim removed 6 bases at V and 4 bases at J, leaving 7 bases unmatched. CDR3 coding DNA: TGTGCCAGCAGTTTGGGACTAGCTGAATACAATGAGCAGTTCTTC. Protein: CASSLGLAEYNEQFF.

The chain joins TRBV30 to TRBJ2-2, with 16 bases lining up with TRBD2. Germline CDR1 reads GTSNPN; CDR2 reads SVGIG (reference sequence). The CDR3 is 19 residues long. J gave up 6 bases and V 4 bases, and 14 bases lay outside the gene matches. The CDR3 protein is CAWNIPGTSGRASAGELFF. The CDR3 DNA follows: TGTGCCTGGAACATCCCGGGGACTAGCGGGAGGGCCTCGGCCGGGGAGCTGTTTTTT.

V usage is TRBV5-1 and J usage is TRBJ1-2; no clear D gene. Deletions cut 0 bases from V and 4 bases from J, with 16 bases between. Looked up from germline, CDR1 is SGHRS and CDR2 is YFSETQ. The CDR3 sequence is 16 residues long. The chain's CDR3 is CASSLGLELRSYGYTF. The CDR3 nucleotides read TGCGCCAGCAGCTTGGGTCTTGAGTTGAGAAGCTATGGCTACACCTTC.

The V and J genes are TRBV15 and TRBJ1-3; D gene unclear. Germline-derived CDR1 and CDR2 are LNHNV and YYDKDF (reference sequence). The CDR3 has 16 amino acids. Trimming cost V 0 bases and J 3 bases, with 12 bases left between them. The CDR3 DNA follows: TGTGCCACCAGCAGAGATATCGACCCTAGTGGAAACACCATATATTTT. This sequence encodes CATSRDIDPSGNTIYF.

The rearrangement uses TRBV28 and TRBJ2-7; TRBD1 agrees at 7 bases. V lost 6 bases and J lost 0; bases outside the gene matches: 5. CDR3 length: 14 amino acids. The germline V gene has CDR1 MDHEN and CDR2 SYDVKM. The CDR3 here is CASRPQGLSYEQYF. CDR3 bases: TGTGCCAGCAGACCACAGGGGCTCTCCTACGAGCAGTACTTC. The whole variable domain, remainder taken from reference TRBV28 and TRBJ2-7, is DVKVTQSSRYLVKRTGEKVFLECVQDMDHENMFWYRQDPGLGLRLIYFSYDVKMKEKGDIPEGYSVSREKKERFSLILESASTNQTSMYLCASRPQGLSYEQYFGPGTRLTVT.

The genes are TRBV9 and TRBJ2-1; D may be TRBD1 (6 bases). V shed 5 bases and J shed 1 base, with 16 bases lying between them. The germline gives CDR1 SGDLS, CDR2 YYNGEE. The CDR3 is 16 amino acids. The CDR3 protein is CASSAYTGPSYNEQFF. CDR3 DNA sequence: TGTGCCAGCAGTGCTTATACAGGGCCGTCCTACAATGAGCAGTTCTTC.

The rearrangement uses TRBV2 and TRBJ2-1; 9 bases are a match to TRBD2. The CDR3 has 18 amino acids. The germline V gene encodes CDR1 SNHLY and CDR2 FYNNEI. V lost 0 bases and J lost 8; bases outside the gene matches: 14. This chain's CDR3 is CASSEALAGFSLSDEQFF. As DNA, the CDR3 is TGTGCCAGCAGTGAAGCTCTAGCGGGATTTTCTCTTTCGGATGAGCAGTTCTTC. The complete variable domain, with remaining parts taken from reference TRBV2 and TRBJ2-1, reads EPEVTQTPSHQVTQMGQEVILRCVPISNHLYFYWYRQILGQKVEFLVSFYNNEISEKSEIFDDQFSVERPDGSNFTLKIRSTKLEDSAMYFCASSEALAGFSLSDEQFFGPGTRLTVL.

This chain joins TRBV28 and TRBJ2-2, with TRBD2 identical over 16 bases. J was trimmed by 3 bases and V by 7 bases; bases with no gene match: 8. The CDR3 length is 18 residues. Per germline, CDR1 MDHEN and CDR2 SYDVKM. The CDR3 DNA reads TGTGCCAGCATCCCGGGACTAGCGGGAGGGCCTGACACCGGGGAGCTGTTTTTT. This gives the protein CASIPGLAGGPDTGELFF.

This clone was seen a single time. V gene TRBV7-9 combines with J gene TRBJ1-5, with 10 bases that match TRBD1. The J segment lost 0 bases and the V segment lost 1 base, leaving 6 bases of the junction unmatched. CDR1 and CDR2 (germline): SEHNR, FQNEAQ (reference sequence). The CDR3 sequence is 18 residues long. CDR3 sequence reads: CASSLVRQGASSNQPQHF. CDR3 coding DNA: TGTGCCAGCAGCTTAGTCAGACAGGGGGCCTCTAGCAATCAGCCCCAGCATTTT.